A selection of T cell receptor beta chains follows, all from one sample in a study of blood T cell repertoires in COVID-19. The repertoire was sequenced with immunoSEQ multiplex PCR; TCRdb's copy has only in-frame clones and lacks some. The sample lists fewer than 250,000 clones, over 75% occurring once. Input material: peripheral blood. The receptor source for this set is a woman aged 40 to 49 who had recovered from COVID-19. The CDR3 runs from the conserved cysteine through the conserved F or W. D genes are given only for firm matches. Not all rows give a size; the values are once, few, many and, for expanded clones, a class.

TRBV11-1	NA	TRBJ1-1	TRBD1	CASSLVGQGVTEAFF	TGTGCCAGCAGCTTAGTTGGACAGGGGGTCACTGAAGCTTTCTTT
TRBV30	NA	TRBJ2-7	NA	CAREGPGSYEQYF	TGTGCCCGCGAGGGCCCAGGCTCCTACGAGCAGTACTTC
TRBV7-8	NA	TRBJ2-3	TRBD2	CASSPSGSADTQYF	TGTGCCAGCAGCCCTAGCGGGAGCGCAGATACGCAGTATTTT
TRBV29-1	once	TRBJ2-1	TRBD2	CSVDSLAGGHEQFF	TGCAGCGTTGATAGCCTAGCGGGGGGGCATGAGCAGTTCTTC
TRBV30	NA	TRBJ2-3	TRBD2	CAWSMPGLGVDTQYF	TGTGCCTGGTCTATGCCGGGACTAGGGGTAGATACGCAGTATTTT
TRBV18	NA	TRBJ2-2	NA	CASSPRGSGELFF	TGTGCCAGCTCACCAAGGGGCTCCGGGGAGCTGTTTTTT
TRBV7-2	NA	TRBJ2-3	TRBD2	CASSPGTSDRRSTDTQYF	TGTGCCAGCAGCCCCGGGACTAGCGACCGCCGTAGCACAGATACGCAGTATTTT
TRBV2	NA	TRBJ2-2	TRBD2	CAVRASGSRAGELFF	TGTGCCGTTAGGGCTAGCGGGAGTAGAGCCGGGGAGCTGTTTTTT
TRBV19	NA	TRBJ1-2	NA	CASRITEGNYGYTF	TGTGCCAGTAGGATCACAGAGGGTAACTATGGCTACACCTTC
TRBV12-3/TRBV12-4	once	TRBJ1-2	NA	CASSRGEYNGYTF	TGTGCCAGCAGCAGAGGAGAGTATAATGGCTACACCTTC
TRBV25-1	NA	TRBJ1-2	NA	CASSTRTFGDYGYTF	TGTGCCAGCAGTACCCGGACGTTCGGGGACTATGGCTACACCTTC
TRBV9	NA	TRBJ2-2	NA	CASSVGDPGTGELFF	TGTGCCAGCAGCGTAGGTGACCCGGGGACCGGGGAGCTGTTTTTT
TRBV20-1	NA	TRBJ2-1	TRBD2	CSASDGGRTVSSSYNEQFF	TGCAGTGCTAGTGACGGCGGGAGAACTGTTAGTAGCTCCTACAATGAGCAGTTCTTC
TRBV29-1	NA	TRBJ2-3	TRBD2	CSAQFGAGGTDTQYF	TGCAGCGCCCAGTTCGGAGCGGGAGGCACAGATACGCAGTATTTT
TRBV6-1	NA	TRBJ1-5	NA	CASSEVGGVNQPQHF	TGTGCCAGCAGTGAAGTGGGGGGAGTCAATCAGCCCCAGCATTTT
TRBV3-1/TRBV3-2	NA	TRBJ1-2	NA	CASSPWKGLSGGYTF	TGTGCCAGCAGCCCGTGGAAGGGGTTATCTGGTGGCTACACCTTC
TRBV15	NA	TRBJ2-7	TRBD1	CATQTGDSSYEQYF	TGTGCCACCCAAACAGGGGATAGCTCCTACGAGCAGTACTTC